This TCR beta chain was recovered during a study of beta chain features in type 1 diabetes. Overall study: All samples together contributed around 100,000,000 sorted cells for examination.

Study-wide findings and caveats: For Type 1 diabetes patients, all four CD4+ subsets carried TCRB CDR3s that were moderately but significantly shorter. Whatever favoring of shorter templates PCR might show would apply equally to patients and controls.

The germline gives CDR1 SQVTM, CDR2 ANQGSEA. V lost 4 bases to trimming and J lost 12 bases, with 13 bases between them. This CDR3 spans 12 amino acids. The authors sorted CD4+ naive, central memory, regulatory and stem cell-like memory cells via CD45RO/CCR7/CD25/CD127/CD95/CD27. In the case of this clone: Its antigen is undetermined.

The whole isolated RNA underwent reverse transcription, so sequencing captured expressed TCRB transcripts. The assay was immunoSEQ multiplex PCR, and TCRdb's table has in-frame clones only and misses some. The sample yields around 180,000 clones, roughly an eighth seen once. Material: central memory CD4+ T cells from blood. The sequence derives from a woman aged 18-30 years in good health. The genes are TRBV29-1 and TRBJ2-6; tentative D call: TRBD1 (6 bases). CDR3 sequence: CSVGDTLSVLTF. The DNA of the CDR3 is TGCAGCGTTGGGGACACCTTATCCGTCCTGACTTTC. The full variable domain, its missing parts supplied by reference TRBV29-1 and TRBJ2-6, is SAVISQKPSRDICQRGTSLTIQCQVDSQVTMMFWYRQQPGQSLTLIATANQGSEATYESGFVIDKFPISRPNLTFSTLTVSNMSPEDSSIYLCSVGDTLSVLTFGAGSRLTVL.